This TCR beta chain was observed in a study of shared clonotypes between healthy human individuals. Points on this clone: This same CDR3 is encoded by further DNA sequences in the sample.

The assay used deep level. Tens of thousands of T cell genomes (around 200 ng DNA) went into each sorted-subset replicate. Study processing details: From ImmunoSEQ came sequences covering only the junction and carrying no quality scores, so filtering differed. Measured with immunoSEQ multiplex PCR; TCRdb has only the in-frame clones, and not every one. V and J calls and clone size are given by that table; D and trimming were obtained from the DNA. In the table there are about 1.9 million clones, 90% to 95% of which are singletons. Naive-designated CD8 cells lacked CD45RO, were positively enriched for CCR7, and omitted terminally differentiated effector memory CD45RA+ cells. The source of this sequence is a man aged 18 to 35 in good health. Some clones in this sample may be carry-over from other donors' samples. Specimen: naive CD8+ T cells from PBMCs.

Here the CDR3 DNA reads TGTGCCAGCAGCTCAGGACAGGGTCCCTACAATGAGCAGTTCTTC. This codes for CASSSGQGPYNEQFF. This chain links TRBV11-2 with TRBJ2-1; 8 positions match TRBD1. In germline, CDR1 is SGHAT, CDR2 FQNNGV. V dropped 4 bases and J dropped 2; count of bases not matched to a gene: 4. The CDR3 length is 15 residues.